Below, 21 T cell receptor beta chains from the same sample are listed, as sequenced in a study of T cells in Graves' hyperthyroidism and ophthalmopathy. RNA transcripts gave rise to amplified TCR beta CDR3 regions. HTBI primers were the set used in a first-round RT-PCR of the TCR CDR3. TCRdb redid the calling of the multiplex PCR reads with MiXCR, one entry per CDR3 protein. The repertoire includes over 700,000 distinct CDR3 sequences, 18% of them detected once, and over 15% sits in the top ten. The sequenced material came from blood. These receptors were collected from a woman between 50 and 59 years old with Graves' hyperthyroidism that later progressed to Graves' ophthalmopathy.

V and J are TRBV20-1 and TRBJ2-2, with 7 bases identical to TRBD2. Germline V CDR1 and CDR2: DFQATT, SNEGSKA (reference sequence). The CDR3 extends over 15 amino acids. J was trimmed by 6 bases and V by 1 base; bases with no gene match: 8. CDR3 sequence reads: CSARGPGGGAGELFF. Written as DNA, the CDR3 is TGCAGTGCTAGAGGCCCTGGGGGAGGGGCCGGGGAGCTGTTTTTT.

This clonotype was seen ten or more times. The chain combines TRBV7-9 with TRBJ1-2; tentative D call: TRBD1 (5 bases). The CDR3 is 14 amino acids. Trimming took off 2 bases at V and 0 bases at J, with 7 bases between the two ends. Germline CDR1 SEHNR, CDR2 FQNEAQ (reference sequence). CDR3 amino acids: CASSLPGANYGYTF. CDR3 nucleotides: TGTGCCAGCAGCTTACCGGGGGCTAACTATGGCTACACCTTC.

This clonotype was seen only a few times. J is TRBJ2-4 and V is TRBV3-1, with 9 positions matching TRBD1. This CDR3 has 15 residues. V trimming: 0 bases; J trimming: 6 bases; junction bases outside the gene matches: 3. CDR1 and CDR2 from the germline V gene are LGHDT and YNNKEL (reference sequence). CDR3 residues: CASSQDWGQGNIQYF. The CDR3 DNA sequence: TGTGCCAGCAGCCAAGATTGGGGACAGGGAAACATTCAGTACTTC.

This clonotype occurred many times. The chain links TRBV5-1 to TRBJ2-2; perhaps TRBD2 as D (5 bases). Germline V gene sequence: CDR1 SGHRS, CDR2 YFSETQ. CDR3 size: 15 residues. Deletions cut 7 bases from V and 0 bases from J, with 13 bases between. Written as DNA, the CDR3 is TGCGCCAGCGCCTCGGGGTCCCCGAACACCGGGGAGCTGTTTTTT. Translating gives CASASGSPNTGELFF.

This chain links TRBV20-1 with TRBJ2-5; TRBD2 agrees at 11 bases. The junction had 7 bases not matched to a gene; V was cut back by 3 bases and J by 1 base. Per the germline V gene, CDR1 is DFQATT and CDR2 is SNEGSKA (reference sequence). This CDR3 is built from 16 residues. Here the CDR3 reads CSASPSSGGTQETQYF. The CDR3 DNA reads TGCAGTGCTAGTCCCTCTAGCGGGGGGACCCAAGAGACCCAGTACTTC.

Details on this clonotype: A much larger clonotype is one base distant, so this may be a read error. This sequence joins TRBV6-4 and TRBJ1-1; D remains ambiguous. The CDR3 runs to 20 residues. Per the germline V gene, CDR1 is MRHNA and CDR2 is SNTAGT. V was cut by 3 bases and J by 1 base, with 27 bases left in between. The CDR3 region has the DNA TGTGCCAGCAGTGATTTTTTCTCGCCGCGGACCCTTCACGAGAACACTGAAGCTTTCTTT. Translation: CASSDFFSPRTLHENTEAFF.

This clonotype appeared many times. This chain links TRBV5-4 with TRBJ2-5, with TRBD2 identical over 7 bases. Germline CDR1 is SGHNT and CDR2 is YYREEE (reference sequence). The CDR3 has 14 residues. With V trimmed by 4 bases and J by 5 bases, 8 bases remained unmatched. The CDR3 protein is CASSPGAGVETQYF. CDR3 sequence (DNA): TGTGCCAGCAGCCCCGGGGCGGGGGTTGAGACCCAGTACTTC.

The chain couples TRBV30 to TRBJ2-5, with D unresolved. The CDR3 spans 13 residues. V was clipped by 2 bases and J by 2 bases, with 9 bases between them. Looked up from germline, CDR1 is GTSNPN and CDR2 is SVGIG (reference sequence). The CDR3 is CAWSRLAQETQYF. CDR3 sequence (DNA): TGTGCCTGGAGTAGACTCGCTCAAGAGACCCAGTACTTC.

The rearrangement uses TRBV9 and TRBJ1-2; D ambiguous. This CDR3 is 13 amino acids long. Looked up from germline, CDR1 is SGDLS and CDR2 is YYNGEE. The V end was cut by 0 bases, the J end by 2 bases, with 5 bases between. CDR3 coding DNA: TGTGCCAGCAGCGTAGGAGAAAACTATGGCTACACCTTC. It translates to CASSVGENYGYTF.

This clonotype was found a few times. A much larger clone sits a single nucleotide away, making a read error possible. The chain links TRBV12-3 or TRBV12-4 to TRBJ1-4; 7 nucleotides agree with TRBD1. The CDR3 is 15 residues long. CDR3 amino acids: CAGSSNRQGNEKLFF. In nucleotides, the CDR3 is TGTGCCGGCAGTAGTAACCGACAGGGCAATGAAAAACTGTTTTTT.

This chain joins TRBV6-1 and TRBJ2-1, with 9 bases identical to TRBD1. Germline V CDR1 and CDR2: MNHNS, SASEGT. V gave up 5 bases and J gave up 7 bases; unmatched junction bases: 6. This CDR3 contains 14 residues. The CDR3 DNA reads as TGTGCCAGCAGTCCGGGACAGGGTAGGAATGAGCAGTTCTTC. Translated: CASSPGQGRNEQFF.

This clonotype was detected many times. The chain is built from TRBV18 and TRBJ1-1; D perhaps matches TRBD1 (6 bases). Germline lookup yields CDR1 KGHSH and CDR2 LQKENI. Deletions cut 2 bases from V and 1 base from J, with 11 bases between. CDR3 length: 15 residues. CDR3 DNA: TGTGCCAGCTCACCAAGGGACATCCAGAACACTGAAGCTTTCTTT. Translated: CASSPRDIQNTEAFF. Drawing the rest from reference TRBV18 and TRBJ1-1, the complete variable domain is NAGVMQNPRHLVRRRGQEARLRCSPMKGHSHVYWYRQLPEEGLKFMVYLQKENIIDESGMPKERFSAEFPKEGPSILRIQQVVRGDSAAYFCASSPRDIQNTEAFFGQGTRLTVV.

In nucleotides, the CDR3 is TGTGCCAGCAGCTTGATCAACTCTGGGGCCAACGTCCTGACTTTC. This translates into CASSLINSGANVLTF. The rearrangement links TRBV5-5 to TRBJ2-6; D gene ambiguous. V was shortened by 1 base and J by 0 bases, with 5 bases between the two germline ends. The CDR3 consists of 15 residues. Germline CDR1 reads SGHKS; CDR2 reads YYEKEE (reference sequence).

This chain joins TRBV5-6 and TRBJ2-7; 12 bases line up with TRBD2. The junction had 5 bases not matched to a gene; V was cut back by 5 bases and J by 2 bases. This CDR3 has 15 residues. Germline V gives CDR1 SGHDT, CDR2 YYEEEE. CDR3 amino acids: CASSYGLAGTYEQYF. The CDR3 DNA reads as TGTGCCAGCAGTTACGGACTAGCGGGAACCTACGAGCAGTACTTC.

This clonotype appeared a few times. The gene calls are TRBV24-1 and TRBJ1-2; 9 bases are a match to TRBD1. With V trimmed by 6 bases and J by 5 bases, 3 bases remained unmatched. The CDR3 spans 13 residues. Germline V gene data show CDR1 as KGHDR and CDR2 as SFDVKD. CDR3 region: CATSTTGGYGYTF. DNA of the CDR3: TGTGCCACCAGTACGACAGGGGGTTATGGCTACACCTTC.

The gene calls are TRBV19 and TRBJ1-5; TRBD1 matches 9 bases. The CDR3 contains 15 residues. Germline assignment: CDR1 LNHDA and CDR2 SQIVND (reference sequence). Trimming took 3 bases from V and 4 from J; bases not matched to a gene: 4. CDR3 region: CASSISDRGNQPQHF. The CDR3 DNA reads TGTGCCAGTAGTATCTCTGACAGGGGGAATCAGCCCCAGCATTTT. Together with reference TRBV19 and TRBJ1-5, the CDR3 gives the full variable domain: DGGITQSPKYLFRKEGQNVTLSCEQNLNHDAMYWYRQDPGQGLRLIYYSQIVNDFQKGDIAEGYSVSREKKESFPLTVTSAQKNPTAFYLCASSISDRGNQPQHFGDGTRLSIL.

Ten or more counts support this clonotype. V usage is TRBV20-1 and J usage is TRBJ1-1; perhaps TRBD1 as D (5 bases). CDR1 is DFQATT, CDR2 SNEGSKA, per germline (reference sequence). This CDR3 has 15 residues. Trimming cost V 0 bases and J 5 bases, with 16 bases left between them. Here the CDR3 reads CSARDRRGLSTEAFF. Written as DNA, the CDR3 is TGCAGTGCTAGAGATCGTAGGGGATTAAGTACTGAAGCTTTCTTT.

This clonotype was observed at least ten times. The J gene is TRBJ2-1, the V gene TRBV7-9; D perhaps matches TRBD1 (5 bases). CDR1 is SEHNR, CDR2 FQNEAQ, per germline (reference sequence). Trimming left V 6 bases short and J 8 bases short, with 17 bases between. This CDR3 spans 14 amino acids. CDR3 sequence (DNA): TGTGCCAGCAGTTGGGATGGGGCTCTCGATGAGCAGTTCTTC. This codes for CASSWDGALDEQFF.

The rearrangement joins TRBV15 to TRBJ2-1; 12 positions match TRBD2. CDR3 length: 16 residues. Germline loops: CDR1 LNHNV, CDR2 YYDKDF (reference sequence). J gave up 9 bases and V 3 bases, and 9 bases lay outside the gene matches. CDR3 coding DNA: TGTGCCACCAGCAGCGACCTAGCGGGGGGGCCTCGTGAGCAGTTCTTC. This sequence encodes CATSSDLAGGPREQFF.

Only a few counts were recorded for this clonotype. The chain carries TRBV12-3 or TRBV12-4 and TRBJ2-5; 10 positions match TRBD1. CDR3 size: 14 residues. V lost 7 bases and J lost 7; bases outside the gene matches: 9. The CDR3 DNA reads TGTGCCAGCAATCCCGGGACAGGGGTTGGGACCCAGTACTTC. Translation gives CASNPGTGVGTQYF.

The chain has TRBV6-2 or TRBV6-3 and TRBJ1-6; 8 nucleotides align to TRBD1. The CDR3 runs to 19 residues. The germline CDR1 and CDR2 sequences are MNHEY and SVGEGT. V shed 6 bases and J 4 bases; nucleotides not matched to a gene: 17. The CDR3, as DNA: TGTGCCAGCAGGCCAGCGGGGACAGGCCCAGAAGCATATAATTCACCCCTCCACTTT. Protein: CASRPAGTGPEAYNSPLHF.